These T cell receptor beta chains were read from a single sample in a study of vaccination and CD4 T cells after COVID-19. The antigens of these receptors remain unknown. One entry per CDR3 protein, called by TCRdb with MiXCR from the PCR reads. The profile shows about 6,900 distinct CDR3 sequences, less than 55% of them singletons. The sequencing input was CD4+ T cells from blood, cultured in vitro. The receptors stem from a human donor in good health. Both conserved end residues are trimmed from each CDR3.

J gene: TRBJ2-3
V gene: TRBV20-1
CDR3 protein: SARGAPDTQY

J gene: TRBJ2-2
V gene: TRBV10-3
CDR3 protein: AISEDRVSGELF

J gene: TRBJ2-7
V gene: TRBV7-2
CDR3 protein: ASSLAGGSSYEQY

J gene: TRBJ2-2
V gene: TRBV14
CDR3 protein: ASSPGRRPSVTGELF

J gene: TRBJ2-7
V gene: TRBV20-1
CDR3 protein: SARMGLQSSYEQY

J gene: TRBJ2-5
V gene: TRBV10-1
CDR3 protein: ASSEVAAGGYETQY

J gene: TRBJ1-2
V gene: TRBV7-2
CDR3 protein: ASRSGHGYT

J gene: TRBJ2-2
V gene: TRBV27
CDR3 protein: AATDRGNTGELF

J gene: TRBJ2-7
V gene: TRBV7-8
CDR3 protein: ASSPPIRTSSIGEQY

J gene: TRBJ1-1
V gene: TRBV7-2
CDR3 protein: ASSLAQRNTEAF

J gene: TRBJ2-7
V gene: TRBV12-3/TRBV12-4
CDR3 protein: ASIPPNGREQY

J gene: TRBJ2-2
V gene: TRBV7-9
CDR3 protein: ASSYGGGTTGELF

J gene: TRBJ1-5
V gene: TRBV20-1
CDR3 protein: SAGDRNQPQH

J gene: TRBJ1-1
V gene: TRBV27
CDR3 protein: ASSPRGMGLNTEAF

J gene: TRBJ1-1
V gene: TRBV7-9
CDR3 protein: ASSLAPVGGTNTEAF

J gene: TRBJ1-6
V gene: TRBV6-1
CDR3 protein: ASSEPRAQESSYNSPLH

J gene: TRBJ2-5
V gene: TRBV12-3/TRBV12-4
CDR3 protein: ASSVQIGQVQETQY

J gene: TRBJ2-7
V gene: TRBV7-8
CDR3 protein: ASSILLAGVYEQY

J gene: TRBJ2-5
V gene: TRBV5-1
CDR3 protein: ASSPTKLSGRVGETQY

J gene: TRBJ1-1
V gene: TRBV19
CDR3 protein: ASSATGGRTEAF

J gene: TRBJ2-1
V gene: TRBV5-1
CDR3 protein: ASSSGLVNNEQF

J gene: TRBJ1-2
V gene: TRBV20-1
CDR3 protein: SAQDRLWGGYT

J gene: TRBJ1-6
V gene: TRBV11-1
CDR3 protein: ASSLSSGSPLH